Each of the 13 T cell receptor beta chains below was sequenced from the same sample in a study of T cells in women clearing cervical HPV infection. The data were produced by immunoSEQ multiplex PCR, yet TCRdb's version contains in-frame clones alone and is incomplete. In total, the table holds roughly 20,000 clones. Input material: blood buffy coat. The origin of the receptors is a woman between 18 and 75 years old with a cervical HPV16 infection that either progressed to CIN3+ or cleared (not recorded which).

Notes on this clone: The CDR3 end falls 3 residues outside the read, so it is completed with the germline J gene. Other nucleotide sequences from this sample produce the same CDR3. The chain employs TRBV20-1 and TRBJ1-1; maybe TRBD1 (6 bases). The CDR3 is 15 amino acids. From germline, CDR1 is DFQATT and CDR2 SNEGSKA (reference sequence). The ends were cut back, 1 base at V and 1 base at J, with 13 bases in the middle. Here the CDR3 reads CSARVLRGPNTEAFF. CDR3 DNA, as far as it was read: TGCAGTGCTAGAGTACTGCGGGGGCCGAACACTGAA.

Worth noting for this clone: The CDR3 end is not reached by the read, which stops 3 residues before it; the germline J gene fills it in. This chain uses TRBV19 with TRBJ2-4; 9 positions match TRBD1. CDR1 LNHDA and CDR2 SQIVND come from the germline V gene (reference sequence). The CDR3 sequence is 13 residues long. CDR3 residues: CASFGTGSYGQYF. The DNA read from the CDR3 is TGTGCCAGTTTTGGGACAGGGAGCTATGGT.

As to this clone: The read is 3 residues too short to cover the CDR3 end, so that end is filled in from the germline J gene. The V gene is TRBV2, the J gene TRBJ2-3; 7 nucleotides line up with TRBD2. There are 14 residues in the CDR3. Per the germline V gene, CDR1 is SNHLY and CDR2 is FYNNEI. The CDR3 loop reads CASKGAGIQETQYF. The part of the CDR3 DNA that was read is TGTGCCAGCAAAGGAGCGGGGATCCAAGAGACG.

Concerning this clone itself: The observed sequence ends 3 residues before the CDR3 terminus, with the missing tail filled in from the germline J gene. The chain employs TRBV9 and TRBJ1-4; TRBD1 matches at 8 bases. The CDR3 covers 15 residues. Germline V gives CDR1 SGDLS, CDR2 YYNGEE. V gave up 3 bases and J gave up 3 bases; unmatched junction bases: 4. The DNA read from the CDR3 is TGTGCCAGCAGCGCAGGGGGCGCGGCTAATGAAAAA. Protein sequence: CASSAGGAANEK. The whole CDR3 is CASSAGGAANEKLFF.

Details on this clone: The CDR3 end falls 3 residues outside the read, so it is completed with the germline J gene. The gene calls are TRBV19 and TRBJ2-2; 9 positions agree with TRBD1. The CDR3 sequence is 13 residues long. Germline lookup yields CDR1 LNHDA and CDR2 SQIVND (reference sequence). CDR3 bases read: TGTGCCAGTATTAAACAGGGGGCTGAAAAG. Protein sequence: CASIKQGAEK. The entire CDR3 protein is CASIKQGAEKLFF.

Turning to this clone: The read stops 3 residues short of the end of the CDR3; the missing end is completed from the germline J gene. This chain links TRBV5-1 with TRBJ2-3, with 8 bases fitting TRBD2. Germline V gene data show CDR1 as SGHRS and CDR2 as YFSETQ. The CDR3 has 15 amino acids. CDR3 protein: CASREGLQSNQPQYF. CDR3 DNA, as far as it was read: TGCGCCAGCCGGGAGGGGTTACAAAGCAATCAGCCG.

As regards this clone: The sequenced fragment ends 3 residues before the CDR3 boundary, so the rest is inferred from the germline J gene. The genes are TRBV5-1 and TRBJ2-5, with TRBD1 as a possible D gene (6 bases). The CDR3 consists of 14 residues. The V gene's germline CDR1 is SGHRS and CDR2 YFSETQ. V was shortened by 0 bases and J by 5 bases, with 11 bases between the two germline ends. This CDR3 reads CASSLGQARETQYF. Partial CDR3 DNA: TGCGCCAGCAGCTTGGGACAGGCCAGGGAGACC.

As to this clone: The read gets to within 3 residues of the CDR3 end, and the germline J gene fills in the rest. The V call is TRBV7-9, the J call TRBJ2-2; a weak D match, TRBD1 (5 bases). The CDR3 is 12 amino acids. Per the germline V gene, CDR1 is SEHNR and CDR2 is FQNEAQ (reference sequence). The CDR3 loop reads CASSSQGLKLFF. CDR3 DNA (partial): TGTGCCAGCAGCTCGCAGGGATTGAAG.

In regard to this clone: The read terminates 3 residues before the CDR3 end, so the remaining end is supplied by the germline J gene. The chain uses TRBV20-1 and TRBJ2-5; TRBD1 is a possible D gene (5 bases). V was trimmed by 4 bases and J by 5 bases, leaving 11 bases between them. The CDR3 sequence is 12 residues long. Germline V gene sequence: CDR1 DFQATT, CDR2 SNEGSKA (reference sequence). CDR3 DNA, as far as it was read: TGCAGTGCTAAGGGGCGGCGGGAGACC. Its translation: CSAKGRRET. The CDR3 as a whole reads CSAKGRRETQYF.

CDR3 region: CASSHTGGTHDYTF. The sequenced part of the CDR3 DNA is TGTGCCAGCAGTCACACAGGGGGGACCCATGAC. The V call is TRBV7-9, the J call TRBJ1-2, with TRBD1 matching over 8 bases. The read gets to within 3 residues of the CDR3 end, and the germline J gene fills in the rest. In germline, CDR1 is SEHNR, CDR2 FQNEAQ (reference sequence). The CDR3 has 14 amino acids.

Concerning this clone itself: Sequencing ends 3 residues short of the CDR3 end; the germline J gene provides the rest. V usage is TRBV6-2 or TRBV6-3 and J usage is TRBJ1-1; D ambiguous. This CDR3 comprises 14 residues. Germline assignment: CDR1 MNHEY and CDR2 SVGEGT. V was pared by 5 bases and J by 0 bases, with 10 bases between. The CDR3 here is CASSEPLMNTEAFF. The DNA read from the CDR3 is TGTGCCAGCAGTGAGCCGTTAATGAACACTGAA.

As for this clone: The CDR3 end is not reached by the read, which stops 3 residues before it; the germline J gene fills it in. The chain has TRBV7-8 and TRBJ2-3; D gene uncertain. Germline V gene sequence: CDR1 SGHVS, CDR2 FQNEAQ. The CDR3 runs to 14 residues. CDR3 DNA (partial): TGTGCCAGCAGCCCGCGCGGTGGCAATCAGCCG. Translated: CASSPRGGNQP. The complete CDR3 reads CASSPRGGNQPQYF.

Worth noting for this clone: The read is 3 residues too short to cover the CDR3 end, so that end is filled in from the germline J gene. The rearrangement uses TRBV7-3 and TRBJ2-5, with TRBD2 identical over 9 bases. The J segment lost 2 bases and the V segment lost 2 bases, leaving 3 bases of the junction unmatched. CDR3 length: 15 amino acids. Germline V gene data show CDR1 as SGHTA and CDR2 as FQGTGA. CDR3 DNA (partial): TGTGCCAGCAGCTTACTTGCGGGGGGGCAAGAGACC. Translated: CASSLLAGGQET. The entire CDR3 protein reads CASSLLAGGQETQYF.